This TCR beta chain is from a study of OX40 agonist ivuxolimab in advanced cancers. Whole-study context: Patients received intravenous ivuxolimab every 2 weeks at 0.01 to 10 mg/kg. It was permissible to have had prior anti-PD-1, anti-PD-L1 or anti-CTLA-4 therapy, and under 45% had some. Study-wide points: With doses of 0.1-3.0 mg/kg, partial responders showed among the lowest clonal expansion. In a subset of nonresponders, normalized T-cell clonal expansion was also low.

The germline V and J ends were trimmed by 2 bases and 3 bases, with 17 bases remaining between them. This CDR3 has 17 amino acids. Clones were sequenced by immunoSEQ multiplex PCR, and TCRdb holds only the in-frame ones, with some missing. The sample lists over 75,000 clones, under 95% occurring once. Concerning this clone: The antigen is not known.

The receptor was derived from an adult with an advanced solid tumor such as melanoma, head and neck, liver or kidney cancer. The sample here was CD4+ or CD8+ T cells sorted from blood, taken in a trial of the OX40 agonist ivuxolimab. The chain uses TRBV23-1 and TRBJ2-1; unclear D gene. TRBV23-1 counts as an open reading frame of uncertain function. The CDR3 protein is CASSQKWRRVDYNEQFF. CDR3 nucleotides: TGCGCCAGCAGTCAAAAGTGGCGAAGGGTAGACTACAATGAGCAGTTCTTC.